These T cell receptor beta chains were read from a single sample in a study of cytomegalovirus exposure and HLA in healthy donors. The data were produced by immunoSEQ multiplex PCR, yet TCRdb's version contains in-frame clones alone and is incomplete. Of roughly 120,000 clones listed, 81% were seen once; the top ten hold under 5%. The sample consisted of PBMCs. The receptors come from a woman in her 30s in good health and CMV-seronegative. The CDR3 runs from the conserved cysteine through the conserved F or W. The D gene is left open where the match is weak. Rows may omit the clone size; those that give it use once, few, many or a size class.

v_gene	abundance	j_gene	len	d_gene	CDR3nt	CDR3aa
TRBV27	NA	TRBJ2-5	13	NA	TGTGCCAGCACCTCAAGCGGTCCAGAGACCCAGTACTTC	CASTSSGPETQYF
TRBV19	NA	TRBJ2-7	15	NA	TGTGCCAGTGGTACCCGACAGAGCCACTCCTACGAGCAGTACTTC	CASGTRQSHSYEQYF
TRBV5-1	NA	TRBJ1-5	16	NA	TGCGCCAGCAGCTTGGCGGGGGGATTCGGCAATCAGCCCCAGCATTTT	CASSLAGGFGNQPQHF
TRBV7-9	NA	TRBJ1-2	12	NA	TGTGCCAGCAGCTTTACCGGGAATGGCTACACCTTC	CASSFTGNGYTF
TRBV14	NA	TRBJ2-7	14	TRBD2	TGTGCCAGCAGGAATAGCGGGAGTATCTACGAGCAGTACTTC	CASRNSGSIYEQYF
TRBV6-5	once	TRBJ1-1	15	NA	TGTGCCAGCACTACTACAGGGTCGCCGGCCACTGAAGCTTTCTTT	CASTTTGSPATEAFF
TRBV5-1	NA	TRBJ1-1	14	NA	TGCGCCAGCAGCCTTGACAGGCTGAACACTGAAGCTTTCTTT	CASSLDRLNTEAFF
TRBV28	NA	TRBJ2-2	15	NA	TGTGCCAGCAGCACGGGACAATCGAACACCGGGGAGCTGTTTTTT	CASSTGQSNTGELFF
TRBV5-1	NA	TRBJ2-7	15	TRBD2	TGCGCCAGCAGCGTGCTAGCGGGAAGCTCCTACGAGCAGTACTTC	CASSVLAGSSYEQYF
TRBV5-1	NA	TRBJ2-1	14	TRBD2	TGCGCCAGCCACGGGACTAGCGGGGACAATGAGCAGTTCTTC	CASHGTSGDNEQFF
TRBV7-2	NA	TRBJ2-5	15	TRBD2	TGTGCCAGCAGCCCACAACTAGCGATTCAAGAGACCCAGTACTTC	CASSPQLAIQETQYF
TRBV11-2	NA	TRBJ2-7	14	TRBD1	TGTGCCAGCAGCCAGACAGGGGGCACCTACGAGCAGTACTTC	CASSQTGGTYEQYF
TRBV4-1	NA	TRBJ2-7	15	TRBD1	TGCGCCAGCAGCCAAGGGACAGGATACTCCTACGAGCAGTACTTC	CASSQGTGYSYEQYF
TRBV28	NA	TRBJ1-5	11	TRBD1	TGTGCCAGCAGCTACAGGGGGCCCCAGCATTTT	CASSYRGPQHF
TRBV9	NA	TRBJ2-7	16	NA	TGTGCCAGCAGCCTCCGGACCCCGACGGGACTCTACGAGCAGTACTTC	CASSLRTPTGLYEQYF
TRBV5-1	NA	TRBJ2-6	18	TRBD1	TGCGCCAGCAGCTTGGATGACAGGGTAAACTCTGGGGCCAACGTCCTGACTTTC	CASSLDDRVNSGANVLTF
TRBV10-1	NA	TRBJ2-7	14	NA	TGCGCCAGCAGCAAGGACAGCTCATCCTACGAGCAGTACTTC	CASSKDSSSYEQYF
TRBV6-5	NA	TRBJ2-1	16	TRBD2	TGTGCCAGCAGTTATGCTATCGGGGGAGGGCCCAATGAGCAGTTCTTC	CASSYAIGGGPNEQFF
TRBV14	NA	TRBJ1-1	13	TRBD1	TGTGCCAGCAGCCAAATGACAGGGACTGAAGCTTTCTTT	CASSQMTGTEAFF
TRBV15	once	TRBJ1-1	16	TRBD1	TGTGCCACCAGCAGAGATACACGGGACAGGAACACTGAAGCTTTCTTT	CATSRDTRDRNTEAFF
TRBV19	NA	TRBJ1-1	15	NA	TGTGCCAGTATCATATCTACCCCGCCGAACACTGAAGCTTTCTTT	CASIISTPPNTEAFF
TRBV4-3	NA	TRBJ2-6	19	NA	TGCGCCAGCAGCCCCCATTATCGCAGAATAAGTTCTGGGGCCAACGTCCTGACTTTC	CASSPHYRRISSGANVLTF
TRBV2	NA	TRBJ1-6	15	TRBD1	TGTGCCAGCGACAAGGGACAGGGGACGAATTCACCCCTCCACTTT	CASDKGQGTNSPLHF
TRBV5-1	NA	TRBJ1-1	16	NA	TGCGCCAGCAGCTTGTGGCACGGGGGGCTGAACACTGAAGCTTTCTTT	CASSLWHGGLNTEAFF
TRBV19	NA	TRBJ2-5	16	NA	TGTGCCAGTAGTATAGGGGGCGGACACCCTCAAGAGACCCAGTACTTC	CASSIGGGHPQETQYF